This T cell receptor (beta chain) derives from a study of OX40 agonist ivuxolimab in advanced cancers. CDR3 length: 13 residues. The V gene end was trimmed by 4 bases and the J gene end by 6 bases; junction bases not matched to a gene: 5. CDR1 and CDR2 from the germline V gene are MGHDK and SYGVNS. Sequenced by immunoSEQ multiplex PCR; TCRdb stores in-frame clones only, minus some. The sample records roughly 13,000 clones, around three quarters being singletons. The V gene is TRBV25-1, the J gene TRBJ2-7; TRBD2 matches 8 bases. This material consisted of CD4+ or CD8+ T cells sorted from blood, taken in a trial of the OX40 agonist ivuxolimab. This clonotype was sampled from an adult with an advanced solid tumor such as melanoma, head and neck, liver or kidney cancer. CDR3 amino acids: CASSVSLAGEQYF. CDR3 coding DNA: TGTGCCAGCAGTGTGAGCCTAGCGGGCGAGCAGTACTTC.